The rows below give T cell receptor beta chains drawn from one sample of a study of blood T cell repertoires in COVID-19. Clones were sequenced by immunoSEQ multiplex PCR, and TCRdb holds only the in-frame ones, with some missing. The sample shows 100,000 to 150,000 clones, around three quarters of them seen only once. Sequenced sample: peripheral blood. Source of these receptors: a man aged 40-49 years with active or convalescent COVID-19. Each CDR3 is given with its conserved first and last residue. Fields, in order: J gene, D gene, clone size, V gene, CDR3 DNA, CDR3 protein. The D gene is left open where the match is weak. Some rows mark clone size as missing; the rest say once, few, many or name a class of expanded clone.

>TRBJ2-7|.|few|TRBV7-8
TGTGCCAGCAGCTTAGCCAGGATAGACTACGAGCAGTACTTC
CASSLARIDYEQYF
>TRBJ1-4|.|.|TRBV7-2
TGTGCCAGCAGCAGTGGGCGGTTGGGCAGGGAAGAAAAACTGTTTTTT
CASSSGRLGREEKLFF
>TRBJ1-6|.|.|TRBV14
TGTGCCAGCAGCACCCGGCTAGGCCTCAATAATTCACCCCTCCACTTT
CASSTRLGLNNSPLHF
>TRBJ1-5|TRBD1|.|TRBV15
TGTGCCACCAGCGAAGACAGGGGGAGCAATCAGCCCCAGCATTTT
CATSEDRGSNQPQHF
>TRBJ2-3|.|.|TRBV7-2
TGTGCCAGCAGCGCAACAGGGCCAGATACGCAGTATTTT
CASSATGPDTQYF
>TRBJ1-6|TRBD1|once|TRBV5-1
TGCGCCAGCAGCATAACGACAGGGGGTTCCTATAATTCACCCCTCCACTTT
CASSITTGGSYNSPLHF
>TRBJ2-1|.|.|TRBV10-3
TGTGCCATCAGTGGGCAGGGGGGAGGCTTATACAATGAGCAGTTCTTC
CAISGQGGGLYNEQFF
>TRBJ2-1|TRBD1|few|TRBV5-6
TGTGCCAGCAGCTCCCTACTGAGGCAGGGGGCCTACAATGAGCAGTTCTTC
CASSSLLRQGAYNEQFF
>TRBJ2-3|.|once|TRBV21-1
.
CASSKEWGRGSTDTQYF
>TRBJ1-6|TRBD1|.|TRBV28
TGTGCCAGCAGTTCCGGGACAGTTTCACCCCTCCACTTT
CASSSGTVSPLHF
>TRBJ2-3|TRBD2|.|TRBV19
TGTGCCAGTAGTATAAACGGGGGGTCCTTCACAGATACGCAGTATTTT
CASSINGGSFTDTQYF
>TRBJ2-5|.|.|TRBV28
TGTGCCAGCAGTTTACCGGGATCGCCGAAGACCCAGTACTTC
CASSLPGSPKTQYF
>TRBJ2-1|TRBD1|.|TRBV6-1
TGTGCCAGCAGTGAAGGGACAGGGGGCTGGGATGAGCAGTTCTTC
CASSEGTGGWDEQFF
>TRBJ2-5|.|.|TRBV2
TGTGCCAGCAGCTTTACGGGAGCGAGACAAGAGACCCAGTACTTC
CASSFTGARQETQYF
>TRBJ2-5|TRBD2|.|TRBV4-3
TGCGCCAGCAGCCAGACTAGCGGGGGGGCGTGGGAGACCCAGTACTTC
CASSQTSGGAWETQYF
>TRBJ1-4|.|.|TRBV18
TGTGCCAGCTCACGTAACTCAGGGGTTGTAAATGAAAAACTGTTTTTT
CASSRNSGVVNEKLFF
>TRBJ2-1|TRBD2|.|TRBV5-1
TGCGCCAGCAGCGGTGGACTAGCGAGCTCCTACAATGAGCAGTTCTTC
CASSGGLASSYNEQFF
>TRBJ1-2|TRBD1|.|TRBV30
TGTGCCTGGAGTTCGGGACAGGGGGGGGGAAACTATGGCTACACCTTC
CAWSSGQGGGNYGYTF
>TRBJ2-7|TRBD2|.|TRBV4-1
TGCGCCAGCAGCCCCACGGAGCGGGGGGGGTACGAGCAGTACTTC
CASSPTERGGYEQYF
>TRBJ2-7|.|.|TRBV7-2
TGTGCCAGCAGCTTAGATCCCATAGTAACCTACGAGCAGTACTTC
CASSLDPIVTYEQYF
>TRBJ2-7|TRBD2|.|TRBV7-2
TGTGCCAGCAGCTTAGGCGCTAGCGGGGACTCCTACGAGCAGTACTTC
CASSLGASGDSYEQYF
>TRBJ2-7|TRBD1|.|TRBV5-4
TGTGCCAGCAGCCTAGGACAGGGACCCTACGAGCAGTACTTC
CASSLGQGPYEQYF
>TRBJ1-4|.|.|TRBV7-9
TGTGCCAGCAGCTTAGTCGACGGAGGTAATGAAAAACTGTTTTTT
CASSLVDGGNEKLFF
>TRBJ2-5|TRBD2|.|TRBV5-6
TGTGCCAGCAGCTCCCCGGGACTAGGGGAAGAGACCCAGTACTTC
CASSSPGLGEETQYF
>TRBJ2-5|TRBD2|.|TRBV3-1/TRBV3-2
TGTGCCAGCAGCCAAGCAGGGCTAGCGGCAGAGACCCAGTACTTC
CASSQAGLAAETQYF
>TRBJ2-1|TRBD1|.|TRBV13
TGTGCCAGCAGCTCGGGACAGGGGACGAATGAGCAGTTCTTC
CASSSGQGTNEQFF
>TRBJ1-1|TRBD1|.|TRBV29-1
TGCAGCGTCTCCGGGACAGGGGCCCGGACTGAAGCTTTCTTT
CSVSGTGARTEAFF
>TRBJ2-1|TRBD2|.|TRBV5-6
TGTGCCAGCAGCTTGAGGGCGGGGGGGCTCTACAATGAGCAGTTCTTC
CASSLRAGGLYNEQFF
>TRBJ2-2|TRBD2|.|TRBV11-2
TGTGCCAGCAGCCCGAGCGGGAGGGCCACCGGGGAGCTGTTTTTT
CASSPSGRATGELFF
>TRBJ1-5|.|.|TRBV6-5
TGTGCCAGCAGCTCGACCGGGGATCAGCCCCAGCATTTT
CASSSTGDQPQHF
>TRBJ1-2|.|few|TRBV27
TGTGCCAGCAGTCCCCACACGGAGGCTGGCTATTATGGCTACACCTTC
CASSPHTEAGYYGYTF
>TRBJ1-1|TRBD1|.|TRBV2
TGTGCCAGCACCCCACGGGACAGACCTCATGAAGCTTTCTTT
CASTPRDRPHEAFF
>TRBJ1-2|TRBD1|once|TRBV5-1
TGCGCCAGCAGCTTGGGGGACAGGCACTTGGATGGCTACACCTTC
CASSLGDRHLDGYTF
>TRBJ2-3|.|once|TRBV27
TGTGCCAGCAGGCCCCTAGGGGGGGTAAAGACAGATACGCAGTATTTT
CASRPLGGVKTDTQYF